This T cell receptor beta chain was sequenced during a study of cytomegalovirus exposure and HLA in healthy donors. About the research overall: Clustering assigned roughly 81% of the approximately 400 genotyped donors to the Caucasian-associated ancestry cluster.

13 Jbeta primers and 60 Vbeta primers were used for the PCR. The table came from immunoSEQ multiplex PCR; TCRdb's copy has only in-frame clones and leaves some out. Of just over 25,000 clones listed, 70% were seen once; the top ten hold roughly 4%. The germline CDR1 and CDR2 sequences are LNHDA and SQIVND (reference sequence). This CDR3 spans 14 amino acids. The V gene lost 3 bases and the J gene lost 1 base, with 9 bases spanning the gap. Sequenced sample: PBMCs. This receptor was taken from a woman in her forties or fifties in good health and CMV-seronegative. The V gene is TRBV19, the J gene TRBJ1-1; D gene unclear. This chain's CDR3 is CASSILPGNTEAFF. In nucleotides, the CDR3 is TGTGCCAGTAGTATCCTGCCAGGGAACACTGAAGCTTTCTTT.